This TCR beta chain was recorded in a study of blood T cell repertoires in COVID-19. At the level of the study: COVID-19 samples collected from the United States, Italy and Spain covered acute and convalescent phases. The cDNA or gDNA used as material had been derived from T cells, B-cell-depleted T cells, or PBMCs.

As handled by the study authors: Reference gene primer amplification gave nucleated cell count estimates. TCRdb's copy holds only in-frame clones and misses some; the assay was immunoSEQ multiplex PCR. V and J calls and clone size are copied from that table; D and trimming were computed from the DNA. The data hold some 190,000 clones, with around 84% observed a single time. V was cut by 3 bases and J by 3 bases, with 8 bases left in between. The CDR3 is made up of 13 amino acids. The V gene's germline CDR1 is MNHNS and CDR2 SASEGT. Sequenced material: peripheral blood. The rearrangement joins TRBV6-1 to TRBJ1-1, with D possibly being TRBD1 (5 bases). The receptor was isolated from a human donor in a cohort sampled during active COVID-19. The CDR3 DNA reads TGTGCCAGCAGTGACAGGGATGACACTGAAGCTTTCTTT. Its translation is CASSDRDDTEAFF.